This T cell receptor (beta chain) was sequenced in a study of regulatory T cells in long-lasting Graves disease. Investigators prepared the TCR beta libraries by applying iRepertoire HTBI primers and Arm-PCR of CDR3 regions. MiXCR was run by TCRdb on the multiplex PCR reads, yielding one entry per CDR3 protein. Of about 620,000 distinct CDR3 sequences in the sample, roughly 15% were seen once. As for this clonotype: Its matching antigen is unknown.

V dropped 2 bases and J dropped 8 bases, with 15 bases sitting between them. Looked up from germline, CDR1 is LGHDT and CDR2 is YNNKEL (reference sequence). The CDR3 loop spans 15 amino acids. Overall study findings and caveats: Persistent disease preferred TRBV28, TRBJ1-2 and TRBJ2-5; new disease, TRBV20-1 and TRBJ2-1. The TCR repertoire of persistent Graves' patients was less diverse than that of newly diagnosed ones.

Indicated time point: newly diagnosed GD, antithyroid drugs for less than 3 months. With RNA extracted from PBMCs as input, the TCR library was made. Staff took around 9 milliliters of peripheral blood and put it into EDTA tubes. The same data also contributed to another study, on T cells in Graves' hyperthyroidism and ophthalmopathy. In that study: The study used the HTBI primer set for a first-round RT-PCR of the TCR CDR3.

The specimen comprised peripheral blood mononuclear cells (PBMCs), sampled at new diagnosis, from a patient treated with antithyroid drugs. The clonotype originates from a woman aged 25 to 39 with Graves disease. The V call is TRBV3-1, the J call TRBJ1-4; perhaps TRBD1 as D (5 bases). The CDR3 region has the DNA TGTGCCAGCAGCCAACCCCAGGGAGGGAACGAAAAACTGTTTTTT. Protein product: CASSQPQGGNEKLFF.